The 25 T cell receptor beta chains below all came from one sample that was sequenced in a study of a mutant IDH1 vaccine in newly diagnosed glioma. Sample time point: baseline, week 1 (first vaccination visit). As for treatment: pre-vaccination baseline after standard-of-care therapy. Profiled with immunoSEQ multiplex PCR; TCRdb holds only in-frame clones, not every one. Here the sample spans tens of thousands of clones, more than 85% being singletons. The sample consisted of PBMCs, taken from a glioma patient treated with radiotherapy, temozolomide or both. These receptors all stem from a man aged 45-60 years with glioma.

The V gene is TRBV18, the J gene TRBJ2-7, with D maybe TRBD2 (6 bases). The germline CDR1 and CDR2 sequences are KGHSH and LQKENI. CDR3 length: 13 residues. V dropped 3 bases and J dropped 1 base, with 7 bases sitting between them. The CDR3: CASSPGGSYEQYF. The DNA of the CDR3 is TGTGCCAGCTCACCCGGGGGATCCTACGAGCAGTACTTC.

The chain joins TRBV7-9 to TRBJ1-2, with a weak D call TRBD1 (5 bases). Germline V gives CDR1 SEHNR, CDR2 FQNEAQ (reference sequence). The CDR3 sequence is 14 residues long. Trimming cost V 1 base and J 2 bases, with 8 bases left between them. The CDR3: CASSLEGLNYGYTF. DNA for the CDR3: TGTGCCAGCAGCTTAGAGGGGCTCAACTATGGCTACACCTTC.

This sequence joins TRBV5-1 and TRBJ1-3, with D hard to call. Trimming cost V 2 bases and J 6 bases, with 18 bases left between them. CDR3 length: 16 residues. Germline-derived CDR1 and CDR2 are SGHRS and YFSETQ. The CDR3 DNA sequence: TGCGCCAGCAGCTTAAGCCCTTTAAGGACCGAAAACACCATATATTTT. Protein: CASSLSPLRTENTIYF.

V usage is TRBV9 and J usage is TRBJ1-3; TRBD1 might be the D (5 bases). This CDR3 spans 16 amino acids. Germline V CDR1 and CDR2: SGDLS, YYNGEE. V was clipped by 0 bases and J by 2 bases, with 12 bases between them. CDR3 amino acids: CASSVGYRPTGNTIYF. The CDR3 coding sequence is TGTGCCAGCAGCGTAGGGTACAGGCCGACTGGAAACACCATATATTTT.

This clone is a singleton in its sample. CDR3 nucleotide sequence: TGTGCCAGCAGTAATAACCGATGGGGGCCCTGGCTCTCTGGAAACACCATATATTTT. This encodes CASSNNRWGPWLSGNTIYF. V and J are TRBV11-2 and TRBJ1-3; a possible D gene is TRBD1 (6 bases). The germline V and J ends were trimmed by 6 bases and 0 bases, with 24 bases remaining between them. The CDR3 totals 19 residues. CDR1 is SGHAT, CDR2 FQNNGV, per germline.

The chain combines TRBV27 with TRBJ1-4; a weak D match, TRBD1 (6 bases). The CDR3 totals 14 residues. V dropped 5 bases and J dropped 6 bases, with 13 bases sitting between them. Germline CDR1 and CDR2: MNHEY and SMNVEV (reference sequence). The DNA of the CDR3 is TGTGCCAGCAGTCCGACCGCAGGGGATGAAAAACTGTTTTTT. Translating it yields CASSPTAGDEKLFF. The full variable domain, in which reference TRBV27 and TRBJ1-4 provide the parts outside the CDR3, is EAQVTQNPRYLITVTGKKLTVTCSQNMNHEYMSWYRQDPGLGLRQIYYSMNVEVTDKGDVPEGYKVSRKEKRNFPLILESPSPNQTSLYFCASSPTAGDEKLFFGSGTQLSVL.

Of note for this clone: One end of the junction does not line up with germline, which may come from a read error. The chain couples TRBV7-3 to TRBJ2-1, with TRBD2 identical over 10 bases. The CDR3 contains 12 residues. Per the germline V gene, CDR1 is SGHTA and CDR2 is FQGTGA. The CDR3 nucleotides are TGTGCCAGCAGCGCCGGGACTAGCGCGCTGATCTTC. It is translated as CASSAGTSALIF.

The chain couples TRBV4-3 to TRBJ2-1; 8 nucleotides align to TRBD2. The trim removed 2 bases at V and 8 bases at J, leaving 17 bases unmatched. CDR1 and CDR2 (germline): LGHNA, YSLEER. This CDR3 is 18 amino acids long. The CDR3 is CASSQRRGSSGGPYEQFF. In DNA form, the CDR3 reads TGCGCCAGCAGCCAAAGAAGGGGCTCCTCGGGGGGGCCCTATGAGCAGTTCTTC.

The chain recombines TRBV29-1 with TRBJ2-5, with 9 nucleotides matching TRBD1. Germline CDR1 SQVTM, CDR2 ANQGSEA. The CDR3 is 15 amino acids. The ends lost 5 bases at V and 3 bases at J; junction bases unmatched: 10. The CDR3 region has the DNA TGCAGCGTTAACCCACTCGGACAGGGGAAAGAGACCCAGTACTTC. The encoded protein is CSVNPLGQGKETQYF.

V is TRBV19 and J is TRBJ2-5; 7 bases align to TRBD2. Trimming took 6 bases from V and 4 from J; bases not matched to a gene: 2. CDR3 length: 12 amino acids. Germline V lookup: CDR1 LNHDA, CDR2 SQIVND (reference sequence). In nucleotides, the CDR3 is TGTGCCAGTAGCCCGGGGGGAGAGACCCAGTACTTC. Amino acid sequence: CASSPGGETQYF.

V gene TRBV30 combines with J gene TRBJ2-7; tentative D call: TRBD1 (5 bases). The V and J ends lost 3 bases and 12 bases respectively, with 15 bases between them. The germline V gene has CDR1 GTSNPN and CDR2 SVGIG (reference sequence). The CDR3 runs to 11 residues. In DNA form, the CDR3 reads TGTGCCTGGAGAGAGACAGTGTCTCTGTACTTC. Translating gives CAWRETVSLYF.

This chain links TRBV2 with TRBJ2-3; D is ambiguous. Trimming removed 4 bases at V and 8 bases at J, with 16 bases between. This CDR3 has 14 amino acids. CDR1 SNHLY and CDR2 FYNNEI come from the germline V gene. For the CDR3, the DNA is TGTGCCAGCAGTGTCACGGACCCCCGATCTACGCAGTATTTT. Its translation is CASSVTDPRSTQYF.

This clone has just one count. The gene calls are TRBV19 and TRBJ2-3; D gene uncertain. Trimming shortened V by 4 bases and J by 6 bases, and 14 bases separated the two germline ends. The CDR3 loop spans 14 amino acids. Germline loops: CDR1 LNHDA, CDR2 SQIVND (reference sequence). The CDR3 sequence: CASSKTPAGDTQYF. The DNA for the CDR3 is TGTGCCAGTAGTAAGACCCCCGCAGGCGATACGCAGTATTTT.

The V and J genes are TRBV14 and TRBJ2-5; D possibly corresponds to TRBD1 (6 bases). This CDR3 is 14 amino acids long. Trimming took off 8 bases at V and 1 base at J, with 14 bases between the two ends. Germline CDR1 and CDR2: SGHDN and FVKESK. The CDR3 sequence: CASHSQGLQETQYF. Written as DNA, the CDR3 is TGTGCCAGCCATAGTCAGGGGCTCCAAGAGACCCAGTACTTC.

The gene calls are TRBV5-1 and TRBJ2-3; 9 bases agree with TRBD2. The CDR3 consists of 17 residues. Germline loops: CDR1 SGHRS, CDR2 YFSETQ. The junction had 11 bases not matched to a gene; V was cut back by 3 bases and J by 3 bases. The chain's CDR3 is CASSSRVSGGMTDTQYF. For the CDR3, the DNA is TGCGCCAGCAGCTCCCGTGTTAGCGGGGGTATGACAGATACGCAGTATTTT.

CDR3 in amino acids: CASGGLADMNTGELFF. The CDR3 DNA reads TGTGCCAGCGGGGGACTAGCGGACATGAACACCGGGGAGCTGTTTTTT. The V gene is TRBV2, the J gene TRBJ2-2, with TRBD2 identical over 11 bases. This CDR3 is built from 16 residues. V dropped 8 bases and J dropped 1; count of bases not matched to a gene: 6. Germline assignment: CDR1 SNHLY and CDR2 FYNNEI.

To note about this clone: The sample holds other DNA sequences that translate to the same CDR3. The rearrangement uses TRBV10-3 and TRBJ2-7, with 9 bases matching TRBD1. The CDR3 sequence is 12 residues long. Germline CDR1 and CDR2: ENHRY and SYGVKD. After removal of 6 bases from V and 4 bases from J, the junction contained 1 base not matched to a gene. CDR3 DNA: TGTGCCATCAGGGGGACAGGGTACGAGCAGTACTTC. The encoded protein is CAIRGTGYEQYF.

V usage is TRBV5-1 and J usage is TRBJ1-5, with 8 bases fitting TRBD1. Germline V gene lookup returns CDR1 SGHRS and CDR2 YFSETQ. The CDR3 covers 14 residues. V lost 4 bases and J lost 4; bases outside the gene matches: 4. CDR3 sequence: CASSPTGGNQPQHF. The CDR3 coding sequence is TGCGCCAGCAGCCCCACAGGGGGTAATCAGCCCCAGCATTTT.

The chain uses TRBV9 and TRBJ1-6; 7 nucleotides match TRBD1. The CDR3 consists of 14 residues. Germline trimming cut 3 bases from V and 9 bases from J; bases unmatched to any gene: 6. CDR1 is SGDLS, CDR2 YYNGEE, per germline. Here the CDR3 DNA reads TGTGCCAGCAGCGCCAGGGGGGCAGTTTCACCCCTCCACTTT. Residues: CASSARGAVSPLHF.

V usage is TRBV18 and J usage is TRBJ1-5, with D possibly TRBD1 on 5 matching bases. The CDR3 totals 15 residues. Trimming took off 2 bases at V and 4 bases at J, with 12 bases between the two ends. Germline V gives CDR1 KGHSH, CDR2 LQKENI. This CDR3 is CASSPVKTENQPQHF. As DNA, the CDR3 is TGTGCCAGCTCACCAGTTAAGACAGAAAATCAGCCCCAGCATTTT.

The rearrangement links TRBV29-1 to TRBJ2-3, with D possibly matching TRBD2 (5 bases). V lost 4 bases and J lost 2, with 10 bases in between. In germline, CDR1 is SQVTM, CDR2 ANQGSEA. The CDR3 length is 13 residues. The CDR3 here is CSVAREFTDTQYF. The CDR3 nucleotides read TGCAGCGTTGCCCGGGAATTCACAGATACGCAGTATTTT.

CDR3 amino acids: CASNRDRGANSNQPQHF. CDR3 nucleotides: TGTGCCAGTAACCGCGACAGGGGGGCCAATAGCAATCAGCCCCAGCATTTT. V is TRBV19 and J is TRBJ1-5; the match to TRBD1 covers 9 bases. With V trimmed by 7 bases and J by 0 bases, 10 bases remained unmatched. The CDR3 is 17 amino acids. Looked up from germline, CDR1 is LNHDA and CDR2 is SQIVND (reference sequence).

This chain joins TRBV18 and TRBJ1-5; no reliable D call. Germline CDR1 and CDR2: KGHSH and LQKENI. Between the trimmed V and J ends, which lost 6 bases and 2 bases, there was a span of 11 bases. The CDR3 extends over 14 amino acids. The CDR3 nucleotides read TGTGCCAGCTCGGTCAAAGTTGGCAATCAGCCCCAGCATTTT. Encoded protein: CASSVKVGNQPQHF.

This chain uses TRBV28 with TRBJ2-5; 10 bases fit TRBD1. CDR1 MDHEN and CDR2 SYDVKM come from the germline V gene. This CDR3 has 15 residues. The J segment lost 0 bases and the V segment lost 6 bases, leaving 4 bases of the junction unmatched. In DNA, the CDR3 is TGTGCCAGCAGAGGGACAGGGGAGAACCAAGAGACCCAGTACTTC. This gives the protein CASRGTGENQETQYF.

The V call is TRBV19, the J call TRBJ1-2; 7 bases are shared with TRBD1. Trimming removed 4 bases from V and 13 bases from J; junction bases left unmatched: 6. The CDR3 extends over 11 amino acids. Germline V gene lookup returns CDR1 LNHDA and CDR2 SQIVND (reference sequence). CDR3 loop: CASSRTGISTF. The CDR3 DNA sequence: TGTGCCAGTAGTAGGACAGGAATCAGCACCTTC.